Sequencing of this TCR beta chain was carried out in a study of T cell repertoires in cytomegalovirus infection. Overall study: Selected CMV epitopes included recently identified HLA-C-restricted ones as well as well-studied HLA-B-restricted ones. Matching HLA type and CMV infection were both indicated by public TCR beta signatures. Study-level results: The cumulative frequency of public TCR beta families identified carriers of CMV plus the relevant HLA.

MiXCR was run by TCRdb on the reads, yielding one entry per CDR3 protein. Here the sample spans approximately 310,000 distinct CDR3 sequences, 25% being singletons. From germline, CDR1 is SGHVS and CDR2 FQNEAQ. Trimming took 0 bases from V and 0 from J, leaving 11 bases between them. This CDR3 contains 16 residues. This clonotype was recorded at least ten times. Antigen unknown. Sequencing used cultured PBMCs, obtained from culture after CMV antigen stimulation. V gene TRBV7-8 combines with J gene TRBJ1-1; D is undetermined. This clonotype was obtained from a human donor in good health (CMV status not recorded). Some clones in this sample may be carry-over from other donors' samples. As DNA, the CDR3 is TGTGCCAGCAGCTTAGCGCAAAGGGCCATGAACACTGAAGCTTTCTTT. It codes for CASSLAQRAMNTEAFF.